The entry below gives a single T cell receptor (beta chain) sequence along with its context. The antigen remains unidentified. The record originates from a study of T cells in narcolepsy. The wider study: Patients with NT1 or NT2 and healthy control donors were enrolled. Study-wide findings and caveats: In some patient and control memory CD4+ samples, autoreactive clones were absent. Blood of same and different patients, but not healthy controls, reportedly held recurring autoreactive clonotypes. Comparing one patient's CSF and blood CD4+ clonotypes highlighted HCRT- and TRIB2-specific autoreactive clonotypes.

TCRdb keeps only in-frame clones here, not all; method: immunoSEQ multiplex PCR. The table includes tens of thousands of clones, about four fifths detected once. CDR1 and CDR2 from the germline V gene are MDHEN and SYDVKM. The CDR3 totals 14 residues. V was clipped by 4 bases and J by 6 bases; unmatched bases: 5. This TCR was recovered from a human donor with narcolepsy. The rearrangement uses TRBV28 and TRBJ2-1; 8 bases agree with TRBD1. Specimen: CD45RA- memory CD4+ T cells from PBMCs. CDR3 DNA sequence: TGTGCCAGCAGTTCAGGACAGGGTCTCAATGAGCAGTTCTTC. Protein sequence: CASSSGQGLNEQFF.